This T cell receptor beta chain was retrieved from a study of T cell responses to AZD1222 COVID-19 vaccine. Findings and limits, study-wide: Regions left unmutated in variants are reportedly the target of nearly half of spike-specific TCRs. CD4 TCRs associated with vaccination spanned spike, dominating at 160-218 and 743-854. The sample set comprised mostly white British donors with more females, and clonal diversity was possibly underestimated.

Profiled with immunoSEQ multiplex PCR; TCRdb holds only in-frame clones, not every one. The profile shows some 60,000 clones, 89% of them singletons. Second-dose recipients at about 4 or about 12 weeks were treated as one pooled group. Regarding this clone: Its target is unknown.

The V gene lost 3 bases and the J gene lost 5 bases, with 12 bases spanning the gap. Germline V gene data show CDR1 as SGHTA and CDR2 as FQGNSA. This CDR3 region has 14 residues. The sequenced sample was peripheral blood, obtained 28 days after the second AZD1222 dose. The rearrangement joins TRBV7-2 to TRBJ2-3; a weak D match, TRBD2 (6 bases). The clonotype comes from an adult who received the AZD1222 COVID-19 vaccine. The CDR3 protein is CASSFGGTGDTQYF. CDR3 nucleotide sequence: TGTGCCAGCAGCTTCGGAGGGACTGGAGATACGCAGTATTTT.